This is a list of T cell receptor beta chains from one sample in a study of cytomegalovirus exposure and HLA in healthy donors. TCRdb's copy holds only in-frame clones and misses some; the assay was immunoSEQ multiplex PCR. Among about 150,000 clones listed, 70% were seen once. The specimen was PBMCs. Every receptor here comes from a woman aged 60-75 years in good health and CMV-seropositive. The conserved cysteine and the conserved F or W are not part of the CDR3 here. D genes are given only for firm matches. The size of a clone is reported for some rows only, either as once, few or many, or as a class for expanded clones.

>TRBJ1-1|TRBV5-1|.|.
ASSLAAFRENTEAF
>TRBJ1-1|TRBV28|.|once
ASSGPPNTEAF
>TRBJ2-5|TRBV7-9|TRBD1|few
ASSLATGLGETQY
>TRBJ1-4|TRBV19|TRBD1|.
ASRYRGLEKLF
>TRBJ2-7|TRBV21-1|.|few
ASSKENFPGGY
>TRBJ2-7|TRBV5-3|.|.
ASTRGWYYEQY
>TRBJ1-1|TRBV18|TRBD1|.
ASSLSGTGDTRKAF
>TRBJ1-1|TRBV5-1|.|.
ASSPTTGGATEAF
>TRBJ1-1|TRBV5-1|.|.
ASSLGGGALNTEAF
>TRBJ1-1|TRBV2|TRBD1|once
ASRDHRGRTEAF
>TRBJ1-2|TRBV6-1|TRBD1|.
ASSVDRAWGGYT
>TRBJ2-7|TRBV7-8|TRBD2|.
ASSLTSGSYEQY
>TRBJ1-1|TRBV11-2|.|.
ASSLADRLRAEAF
>TRBJ2-1|TRBV19|TRBD1|.
ASSDRGPSYNEQF
>TRBJ1-1|TRBV7-9|.|.
ASSFSEEAF
>TRBJ2-3|TRBV10-3|.|few
AISVLRAHGTDTQY
>TRBJ1-5|TRBV28|.|.
ASTTTGSQPQH
>TRBJ2-7|TRBV5-5|TRBD1|.
ASSLSDRDGDYEQY
>TRBJ2-7|TRBV28|TRBD2|.
ASSLGTSGGEQY
>TRBJ2-2|TRBV27|TRBD2|.
ASSLFGIVTGGPGGELF
>TRBJ2-2|TRBV5-1|.|.
ASSLAGQNTGELF
>TRBJ2-5|TRBV7-3|.|.
ASSLSPGRQETQY
>TRBJ1-2|TRBV28|.|.
ASRLRGGNNGYT
>TRBJ2-2|TRBV30|.|few
ALDSTANTGELF
>TRBJ2-3|TRBV5-4|TRBD1|.
ASSPRTGVTDTQY
>TRBJ1-1|TRBV6-1|TRBD1|.
ASSSGQEERLAF
>TRBJ2-1|TRBV7-7|TRBD2|.
ASSLGLAGGDNEQF
>TRBJ1-3|TRBV19|.|.
ASSTGNTIY
>TRBJ1-1|TRBV18|TRBD1|.
ASSPLMTGDTEAF
>TRBJ2-1|TRBV11-2|TRBD2|.
ASSFGGAYNEQF
>TRBJ2-1|TRBV7-3|.|.
ASSLPGLLDEQF
>TRBJ1-2|TRBV6-5|.|.
ASSYRGYGYT
>TRBJ2-4|TRBV28|TRBD2|.
ASSLGRGGLGIQY
>TRBJ2-1|TRBV7-3|.|.
ASSLDAAVGEQF
>TRBJ2-2|TRBV19|TRBD2|once
ASSIWKTSENTGELF
>TRBJ2-2|TRBV7-3|TRBD1|.
ASSSRQGYTGELF
>TRBJ2-7|TRBV18|TRBD1|.
ASSQGQGGEQY
>TRBJ2-2|TRBV28|TRBD2|.
ASSLWGGLAGRDTGELF
>TRBJ2-2|TRBV5-1|.|.
ASSLAVGAGGELF
>TRBJ2-1|TRBV18|TRBD2|.
ASSPERGPNEQF
>TRBJ2-7|TRBV11-2|TRBD1|once
ASSPGQGSYEQY
>TRBJ1-2|TRBV29-1|.|few
SVEGLRGYT
>TRBJ1-4|TRBV7-8|TRBD1|.
ASSFRGRGIEKLF
>TRBJ1-5|TRBV19|.|.
ASSIGATGQNQPQH
>TRBJ1-2|TRBV5-1|.|.
ASSLAGKGYT
>TRBJ2-2|TRBV10-1|.|.
ASIRWESYTGELF
>TRBJ2-1|TRBV9|.|.
ASSVGQGSYNEQF
>TRBJ2-3|TRBV6-5|TRBD2|.
ASRLAGDNTDTQY
>TRBJ2-2|TRBV5-1|.|.
ASSLGTVNTGELF
>TRBJ2-1|TRBV30|TRBD1|.
ACWTGIDEQF
>TRBJ1-1|TRBV7-8|.|.
ASSRQGSNTEAF
>TRBJ2-1|TRBV6-4|TRBD2|.
ASSLEAGGPREQF
>TRBJ2-5|TRBV25-1|TRBD1|.
ASSGYGQGKQETQY
>TRBJ1-2|TRBV25-1|.|.
ASSETTGSEGYT
>TRBJ1-1|TRBV5-1|TRBD1|.
ASSGGQGYTEAF
>TRBJ2-7|TRBV2|.|once
ASSAAGRGYEQY
>TRBJ1-1|TRBV29-1|.|.
SVEHVGGRGEAF
>TRBJ2-5|TRBV28|TRBD2|.
ASSQAGGPGETQY
>TRBJ1-2|TRBV7-9|.|.
ASSYRGNYGYT